This T cell receptor beta chain was identified in a study of cytomegalovirus exposure and HLA in healthy donors. General study findings and limits: Per published reports, the classifier diagnosed cytomegalovirus status with high specificity and sensitivity. The study designated over 150 TCR beta chains cytomegalovirus-associated. Three chains tied to CMV proved CMV antigen-specific in vitro.

Trimming left V 1 base short and J 2 bases short, with 9 bases between. The CDR3 has 16 amino acids. Germline-derived CDR1 and CDR2 are LGHNA and YNFKEQ. As to this clone: What it binds is unknown.

Using immunoSEQ multiplex PCR, the repertoire was profiled, and TCRdb retains in-frame clones only, with some absent. In the table there are under 100,000 clones, more than 70% of which are singletons. The donors were part of the validation cohort of roughly 110 subjects. That cohort was separate from the first cohort, which comprised 666 subjects. Sequencing was carried out using PBMCs. This chain connects TRBV4-2 to TRBJ2-6; possibly TRBD2 for D (5 bases). The clonotype was recovered from a woman under 30 in good health and CMV-seropositive. CDR3 nucleotide sequence: TGTGCCAGCAGCCAAGTACGGGGAACTGGGGCCAACGTCCTGACTTTC. Translation: CASSQVRGTGANVLTF.